Each of the 23 T cell receptor beta chains below was sequenced from the same sample in a study of cytomegalovirus exposure and HLA in healthy donors. Sequencing was performed with immunoSEQ multiplex PCR; in TCRdb, only in-frame clones are kept and a portion is missing. The top ten hold around 0.69% of the sample, which has approximately 82,000 clones, over 85% seen once. The sequenced sample was PBMCs. Receptors were obtained from a woman between 18 and 29 years old in good health and CMV-seronegative.

V is TRBV7-9 and J is TRBJ2-3; the D gene is possibly TRBD2 (6 bases). Per germline, CDR1 SEHNR and CDR2 FQNEAQ (reference sequence). V lost 6 bases, J lost 3 bases, and 13 bases lay in between. This CDR3 is 14 amino acids long. In DNA, the CDR3 is TGTGCCAGCAGTCTCGCGGGAAGTACAGATACGCAGTATTTT. Protein sequence: CASSLAGSTDTQYF.

This chain links TRBV5-1 with TRBJ1-5; 8 bases align to TRBD1. The CDR3 has 19 amino acids. Germline V CDR1 and CDR2: SGHRS, YFSETQ. Germline trimming cut 4 bases from V and 0 bases from J; bases unmatched to any gene: 15. The CDR3 region has the DNA TGCGCCAGCAGCCTGGGTTTCCATGGGACAGGAATTAGCAATCAGCCCCAGCATTTT. Its translation is CASSLGFHGTGISNQPQHF.

The chain employs TRBV7-6 and TRBJ2-5; 8 bases align to TRBD1. The CDR3 has 13 amino acids. From germline, CDR1 is SGHVS and CDR2 FNYEAQ. V shed 5 bases, J shed 4 bases, and the junction held 3 bases outside the gene matches. The CDR3 protein is CASSPGTGETQYF. For the CDR3, the DNA is TGTGCCAGCAGCCCCGGGACAGGAGAGACCCAGTACTTC.

The chain uses TRBV4-1 and TRBJ2-7; 12 bases match TRBD2. Unmatched junction bases numbered 16, after V lost 1 base and J lost 9 bases. The CDR3 contains 18 residues. In germline, CDR1 is MGHRA, CDR2 YSYEKL. As DNA, the CDR3 is TGCGCCAGCAGCCAAGGACGAGTAGGGCTAGCGGGGGGGGAGCGGCAGTACTTC. This translates into CASSQGRVGLAGGERQYF.

The chain combines TRBV5-8 with TRBJ2-1; 9 positions match TRBD2. Germline values: CDR1 SGHTS, CDR2 YDEGEE. The length of the CDR3 is 16 residues. V trimming: 4 bases; J trimming: 2 bases; junction bases outside the gene matches: 7. CDR3 sequence (DNA): TGTGCCAGCAGCCTTACGGGACTAGCTACCTACAATGAGCAGTTCTTC. It yields the protein CASSLTGLATYNEQFF.

DNA for the CDR3: TGTGCCAGCAGCAAACTGACAGACCTGAGCACTGAAGCTTTCTTT. Amino acids: CASSKLTDLSTEAFF. This chain joins TRBV11-2 and TRBJ1-1; D is possibly TRBD1 (5 bases). V was trimmed by 5 bases and J by 4 bases, leaving 17 bases between them. The CDR3 runs 15 residues. Per the germline V gene, CDR1 is SGHAT and CDR2 is FQNNGV.

V usage is TRBV7-9 and J usage is TRBJ2-4; D perhaps matches TRBD2 (6 bases). The V gene's germline CDR1 is SEHNR and CDR2 FQNEAQ (reference sequence). The CDR3 consists of 14 residues. V gave up 7 bases and J gave up 0 bases, with 10 bases separating them. In nucleotides, the CDR3 is TGTGCCAGCATGGGACTGAGAGCCAAAAACATTCAGTACTTC. It specifies CASMGLRAKNIQYF.

This chain uses TRBV15 with TRBJ2-5; no clear D gene. Trimming cost V 0 bases and J 5 bases, with 13 bases left between them. Germline V gives CDR1 LNHNV, CDR2 YYDKDF (reference sequence). The CDR3 is 15 amino acids. The CDR3 DNA sequence: TGTGCCACCAGCAGAGAGGCACGGCTAGGCGAGACCCAGTACTTC. Residues: CATSREARLGETQYF.

The rearrangement uses TRBV7-2 and TRBJ2-2; 10 bases are shared with TRBD1. Germline assignment: CDR1 SGHTA and CDR2 FQGNSA. With 1 base clipped from V and 4 bases from J, the junction kept 6 bases outside the gene matches. The CDR3 contains 17 residues. The CDR3 nucleotides read TGTGCCAGCAGCTTAGTGGCCGGACAGGGGGGCACCGGGGAGCTGTTTTTT. It translates to CASSLVAGQGGTGELFF.

This rearrangement joins TRBV19 to TRBJ2-3; 8 bases are a match to TRBD1. The trim removed 5 bases at V and 3 bases at J, leaving 4 bases unmatched. The CDR3 length is 14 residues. CDR1 and CDR2 from the germline V gene are LNHDA and SQIVND (reference sequence). CDR3: CASSDRGETDTQYF. The DNA of the CDR3 is TGTGCCAGTAGTGACAGGGGCGAAACAGATACGCAGTATTTT.

The V gene is TRBV6-5, the J gene TRBJ1-3; D gene unclear. This CDR3 is 15 amino acids long. Germline values: CDR1 MNHEY, CDR2 SVGAGI. Trimming shortened V by 5 bases and J by 0 bases, and 11 bases separated the two germline ends. The CDR3 DNA is TGTGCCAGCAGTCGACGTTCGGGCTCTGGAAACACCATATATTTT. Protein sequence: CASSRRSGSGNTIYF.

The rearrangement links TRBV7-9 to TRBJ2-3; D remains unclear. Trimming stripped 6 bases from V and 4 bases from J, with 11 bases between. The CDR3 has 13 residues. The germline gives CDR1 SEHNR, CDR2 FQNEAQ (reference sequence). In DNA form, the CDR3 reads TGTGCCAGCAGACCCTCGGGTGCAGATACGCAGTATTTT. Its translation: CASRPSGADTQYF.

The rearrangement links TRBV4-3 to TRBJ2-7; TRBD2 agrees at 9 bases. The CDR3 runs to 16 residues. The V gene end was trimmed by 0 bases and the J gene end by 0 bases; junction bases not matched to a gene: 3. The germline V gene has CDR1 LGHNA and CDR2 YSLEER. The DNA for the CDR3 is TGCGCCAGCAGCCAAGATTTTAGCGGGGGCTCCTACGAGCAGTACTTC. It codes for CASSQDFSGGSYEQYF.

This CDR3 reads CAISWTSDPPDTQYF. The CDR3 DNA follows: TGTGCCATCAGTTGGACTAGCGATCCCCCCGATACGCAGTATTTT. The chain uses TRBV10-3 and TRBJ2-3; 9 bases fit TRBD2. The CDR3 runs to 15 residues. Germline CDR1 reads ENHRY; CDR2 reads SYGVKD. After removal of 5 bases from V and 6 bases from J, the junction contained 9 bases not matched to a gene.

The CDR3 region is CASASPGVDDADTQYF. DNA of the CDR3: TGTGCCTCCGCATCCCCGGGGGTTGATGATGCAGATACGCAGTATTTT. The V gene is TRBV28, the J gene TRBJ2-3, with D tentatively TRBD2 (6 bases). Germline values: CDR1 MDHEN, CDR2 SYDVKM. CDR3 length: 16 amino acids. The V and J ends lost 11 bases and 4 bases respectively, with 25 bases between them.

The V gene is TRBV5-1, the J gene TRBJ1-5; D remains unclear. V was clipped by 4 bases and J by 7 bases, with 12 bases between them. The CDR3 runs 13 residues. Germline V CDR1 and CDR2: SGHRS, YFSETQ. The CDR3 loop reads CASSPTGRQPQHF. The DNA of the CDR3 is TGCGCCAGCAGCCCGACGGGGAGGCAGCCCCAGCATTTT.

V and J are TRBV11-2 and TRBJ2-5, with TRBD1 as a possible D gene (6 bases). Germline values: CDR1 SGHAT, CDR2 FQNNGV. The CDR3 is 12 residues long. V was shortened by 4 bases and J by 5 bases, with 8 bases between the two germline ends. In DNA, the CDR3 is TGTGCCAGCAGCTCAGGGGCGGAGACCCAGTACTTC. It yields the protein CASSSGAETQYF.

This clone has only a few counts. This sequence joins TRBV2 and TRBJ1-6, with no clear D. V lost 7 bases and J 7 bases, leaving 14 bases between the germline ends. Germline lookup yields CDR1 SNHLY and CDR2 FYNNEI. The CDR3 has 14 amino acids. The DNA of the CDR3 is TGTGCCAGCACTCCGACCGGGTCGAATTCACCCCTCCACTTT. It is translated as CASTPTGSNSPLHF.

A word on this clone: Likely a read error: the CDR3 ends without its conserved phenylalanine or tryptophan. The limits of the CDR3 on the DNA are not certain, so only TCRdb's listed CDR3 is given. The V gene is TRBV6-5, the J gene TRBJ1-2; the DNA was not used to check the table's D call, TRBD1. Germline V gene sequence: CDR1 MNHEY, CDR2 SVGAGI. A total of 11 residues make up the CDR3, ends included. The CDR3 sequence is CASSYGDRPFL.

The sample holds one count of this clone. Here the CDR3 reads CASSLYAGLAGDTQYF. The DNA for the CDR3 is TGTGCCAGCAGTTTATACGCGGGACTAGCGGGAGATACGCAGTATTTT. The chain combines TRBV27 with TRBJ2-3, with 12 bases that match TRBD2. Germline V CDR1 and CDR2: MNHEY, SMNVEV (reference sequence). V gave up 1 base and J gave up 5 bases; unmatched junction bases: 4. The CDR3 is made up of 16 amino acids.

The chain couples TRBV6-5 to TRBJ1-3; no clear D gene. The CDR3 loop spans 15 amino acids. The germline V gene encodes CDR1 MNHEY and CDR2 SVGAGI. Trimming removed 0 bases from V and 4 bases from J, with 10 bases in between. The CDR3 protein is CASSYSGGQGNTIYF. In DNA form, the CDR3 reads TGTGCCAGCAGTTACTCCGGCGGCCAAGGAAACACCATATATTTT.

V usage is TRBV21-1 and J usage is TRBJ2-4; TRBD1 is the table's D call and was not checked against the DNA. TRBV21-1 is a recognized pseudogene. This CDR3 is built from 18 residues. For the CDR3, the DNA is TGTGCCAGCAGCAAAGGTCACGCGGGTGGGGGCTCCAAAAACATTCAGTACTTC. It specifies CASSKGHAGGGSKNIQYF.

J is TRBJ1-1 and V is TRBV7-2; D possibly corresponds to TRBD1 (6 bases). The CDR3 spans 12 residues. The germline V gene has CDR1 SGHTA and CDR2 FQGNSA. With 5 bases removed from V and 10 bases from J, the gap between germline ends came to 14 bases. The DNA for the CDR3 is TGTGCCAGCAGCGCGGACAGATTAGGAGCTTTCTTT. Protein product: CASSADRLGAFF.